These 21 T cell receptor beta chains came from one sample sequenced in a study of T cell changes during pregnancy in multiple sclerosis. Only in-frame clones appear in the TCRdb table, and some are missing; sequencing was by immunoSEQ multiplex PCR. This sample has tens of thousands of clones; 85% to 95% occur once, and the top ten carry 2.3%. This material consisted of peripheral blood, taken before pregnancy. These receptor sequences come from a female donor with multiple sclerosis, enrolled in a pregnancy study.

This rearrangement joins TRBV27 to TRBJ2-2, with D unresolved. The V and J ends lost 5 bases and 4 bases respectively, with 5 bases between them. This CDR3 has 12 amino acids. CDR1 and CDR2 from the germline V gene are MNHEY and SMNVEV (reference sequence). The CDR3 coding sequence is TGTGCCAGCAGTCCCATCACCGGGGAGCTGTTTTTT. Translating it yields CASSPITGELFF.

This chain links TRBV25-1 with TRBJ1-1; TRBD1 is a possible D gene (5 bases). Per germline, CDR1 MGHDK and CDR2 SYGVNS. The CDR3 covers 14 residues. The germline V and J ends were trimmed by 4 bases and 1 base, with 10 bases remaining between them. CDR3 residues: CASSGRQGNTEAFF. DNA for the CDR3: TGTGCCAGCAGTGGCCGGCAGGGGAACACTGAAGCTTTCTTT.

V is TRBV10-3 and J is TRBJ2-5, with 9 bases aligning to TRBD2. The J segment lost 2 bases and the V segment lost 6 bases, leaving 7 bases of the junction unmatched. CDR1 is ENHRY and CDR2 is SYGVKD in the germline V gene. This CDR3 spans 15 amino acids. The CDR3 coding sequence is TGTGCCATCAGCGCGACTAGCGGCACTCAAGAGACCCAGTACTTC. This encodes CAISATSGTQETQYF.

CDR3 coding DNA: TGTGCCAGCAGTGAAGCGGCTAGCGGGAGGGACGGGGAGCTGTTTTTT. Translating gives CASSEAASGRDGELFF. This sequence joins TRBV6-1 and TRBJ2-2; 12 bases fit TRBD2. In germline, CDR1 is MNHNS, CDR2 SASEGT. The length of the CDR3 is 16 residues. The V and J ends lost 0 bases and 7 bases, in that order; junction bases with no gene match: 3.

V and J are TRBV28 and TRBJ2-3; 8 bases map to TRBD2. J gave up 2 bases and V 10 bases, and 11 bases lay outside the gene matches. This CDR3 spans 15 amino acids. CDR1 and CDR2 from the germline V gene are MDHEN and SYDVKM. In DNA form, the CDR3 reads TGTGCCACCCTTGAGCGGGAGACCTACACAGATACGCAGTATTTT. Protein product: CATLERETYTDTQYF.

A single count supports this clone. The CDR3 here is CASSLGRSTDTQYF. Here the CDR3 DNA reads TGTGCCAGCAGTTTGGGCAGGAGCACAGATACGCAGTATTTT. The chain links TRBV27 to TRBJ2-3; unclear D gene. V dropped 3 bases and J dropped 0 bases, with 7 bases sitting between them. In germline, CDR1 is MNHEY, CDR2 SMNVEV (reference sequence). This CDR3 region has 14 residues.

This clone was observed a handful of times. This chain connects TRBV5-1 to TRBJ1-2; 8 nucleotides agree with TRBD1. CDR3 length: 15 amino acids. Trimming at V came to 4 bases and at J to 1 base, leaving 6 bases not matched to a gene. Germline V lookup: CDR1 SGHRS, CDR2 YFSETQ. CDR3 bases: TGCGCCAGCAGCCACCGGACAGGGAGTAACTATGGCTACACCTTC. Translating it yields CASSHRTGSNYGYTF.

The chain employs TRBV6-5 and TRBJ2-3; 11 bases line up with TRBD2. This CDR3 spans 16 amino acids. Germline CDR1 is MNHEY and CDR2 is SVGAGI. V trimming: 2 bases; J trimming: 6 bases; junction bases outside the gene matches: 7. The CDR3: CASSYGTSGGRDTQYF. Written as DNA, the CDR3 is TGTGCCAGCAGTTACGGTACTAGCGGGGGTCGGGATACGCAGTATTTT.

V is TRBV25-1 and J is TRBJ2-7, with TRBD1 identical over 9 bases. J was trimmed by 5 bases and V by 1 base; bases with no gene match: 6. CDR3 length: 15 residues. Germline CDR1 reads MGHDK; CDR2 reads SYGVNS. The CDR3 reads CASSESRDRVNEQYF. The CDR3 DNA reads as TGTGCCAGCAGTGAATCCCGGGACAGGGTGAACGAGCAGTACTTC.

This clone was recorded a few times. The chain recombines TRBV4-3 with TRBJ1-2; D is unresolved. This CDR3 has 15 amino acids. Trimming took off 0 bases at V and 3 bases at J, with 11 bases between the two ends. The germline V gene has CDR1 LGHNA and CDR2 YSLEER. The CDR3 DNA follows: TGCGCCAGCAGCCAAGAAACGGGTTGGGACTATGGCTACACCTTC. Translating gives CASSQETGWDYGYTF.

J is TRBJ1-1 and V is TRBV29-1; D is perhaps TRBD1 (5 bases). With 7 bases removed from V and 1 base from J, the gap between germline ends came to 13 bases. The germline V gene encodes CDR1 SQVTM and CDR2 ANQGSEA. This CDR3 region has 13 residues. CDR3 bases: TGCAGCGGGAGGGGTGACCGGAACACTGAAGCTTTCTTT. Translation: CSGRGDRNTEAFF.

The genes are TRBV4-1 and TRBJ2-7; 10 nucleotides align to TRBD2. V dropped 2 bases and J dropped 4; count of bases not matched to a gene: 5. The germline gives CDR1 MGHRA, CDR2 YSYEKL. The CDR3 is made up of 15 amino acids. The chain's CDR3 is CASSQLGLARYEQYF. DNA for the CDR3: TGCGCCAGCAGCCAATTGGGACTAGCGAGATACGAGCAGTACTTC.

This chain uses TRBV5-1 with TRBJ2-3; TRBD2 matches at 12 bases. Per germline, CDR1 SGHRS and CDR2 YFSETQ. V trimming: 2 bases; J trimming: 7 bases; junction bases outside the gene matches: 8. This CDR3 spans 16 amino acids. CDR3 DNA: TGCGCCAGCAGCTTAGGCGGGACTAGCGGGCGCTATACGCAGTATTTT. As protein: CASSLGGTSGRYTQYF.

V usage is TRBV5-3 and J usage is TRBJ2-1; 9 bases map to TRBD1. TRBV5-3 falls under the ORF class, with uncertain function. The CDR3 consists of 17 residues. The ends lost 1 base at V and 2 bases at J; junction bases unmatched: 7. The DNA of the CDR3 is TGTGCCAGAAGCTTGTCCCGGGACAGGGAAACCTACAATGAGCAGTTCTTC. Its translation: CARSLSRDRETYNEQFF.

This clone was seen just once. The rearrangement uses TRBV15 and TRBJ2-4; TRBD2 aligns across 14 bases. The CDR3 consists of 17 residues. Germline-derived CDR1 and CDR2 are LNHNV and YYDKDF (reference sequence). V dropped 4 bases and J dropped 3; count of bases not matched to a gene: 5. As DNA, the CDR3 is TGTGCCACCAGCACGGGACTAGCGGGAGTAGACAAAAACATTCAGTACTTC. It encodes CATSTGLAGVDKNIQYF.

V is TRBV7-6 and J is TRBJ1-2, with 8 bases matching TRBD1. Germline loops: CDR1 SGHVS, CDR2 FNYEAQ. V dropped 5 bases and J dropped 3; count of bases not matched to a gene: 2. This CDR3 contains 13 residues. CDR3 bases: TGTGCCAGCAGCCCAGGGGGCGACTATGGCTACACCTTC. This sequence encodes CASSPGGDYGYTF.

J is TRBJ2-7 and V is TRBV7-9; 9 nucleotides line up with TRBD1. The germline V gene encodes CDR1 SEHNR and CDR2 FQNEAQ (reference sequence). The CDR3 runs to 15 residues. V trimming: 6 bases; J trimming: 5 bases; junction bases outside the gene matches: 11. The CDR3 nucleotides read TGTGCCAGCAGATCGGACAGGGGAATGGTGAACGAGCAGTACTTC. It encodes CASRSDRGMVNEQYF.

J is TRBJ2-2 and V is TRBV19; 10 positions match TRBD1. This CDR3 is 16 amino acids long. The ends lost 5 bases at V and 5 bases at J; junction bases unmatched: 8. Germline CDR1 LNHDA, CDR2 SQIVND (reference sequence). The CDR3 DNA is TGTGCCAGTAGTGTGACAGGGGGCGCGTGGACCGGGGAGCTGTTTTTT. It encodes CASSVTGGAWTGELFF.

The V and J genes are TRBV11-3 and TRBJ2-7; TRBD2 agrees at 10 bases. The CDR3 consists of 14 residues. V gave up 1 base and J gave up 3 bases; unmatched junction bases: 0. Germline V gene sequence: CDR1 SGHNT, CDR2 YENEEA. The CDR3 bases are TGTGCCAGCAGCTTAGCTAGCGGGAGCTACGAGCAGTACTTC. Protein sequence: CASSLASGSYEQYF.

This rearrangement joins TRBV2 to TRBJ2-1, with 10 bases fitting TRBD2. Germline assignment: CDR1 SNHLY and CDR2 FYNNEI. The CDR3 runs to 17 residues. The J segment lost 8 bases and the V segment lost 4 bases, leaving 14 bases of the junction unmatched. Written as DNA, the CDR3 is TGTGCCAGCAGTGGGGTTCCCAGCGGGAGGGCGAGGCATGAGCAGTTCTTC. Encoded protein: CASSGVPSGRARHEQFF.

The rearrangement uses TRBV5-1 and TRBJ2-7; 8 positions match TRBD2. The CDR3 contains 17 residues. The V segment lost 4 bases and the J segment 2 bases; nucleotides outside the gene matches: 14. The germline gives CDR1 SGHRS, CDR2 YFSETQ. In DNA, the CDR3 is TGCGCCAGCAGCCCGTTGGCTAGCGGGTCCCCAGCCTACGAGCAGTACTTC. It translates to CASSPLASGSPAYEQYF. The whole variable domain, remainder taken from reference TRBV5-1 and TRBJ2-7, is KAGVTQTPRYLIKTRGQQVTLSCSPISGHRSVSWYQQTPGQGLQFLFEYFSETQRNKGNFPGRFSGRQFSNSRSEMNVSTLELGDSALYLCASSPLASGSPAYEQYFGPGTRLTVT.